Following are 10 T cell receptor beta chains from one sample sequenced in a study of T cells in Graves' hyperthyroidism and ophthalmopathy. The CDR3 regions of TCR beta were amplified from RNA transcripts. An initial round of RT-PCR targeting the TCR CDR3 relied on the HTBI primer set. TCRdb re-called the multiplex PCR reads with MiXCR, one entry per CDR3 protein. The table has about 480,000 distinct CDR3 sequences, 13% to 15% seen once. Sequencing was carried out using blood. All receptors come from a woman aged 18-29 years with Graves' hyperthyroidism.

This clonotype was found many times. V and J are TRBV6-1 and TRBJ2-3; a weak D match, TRBD2 (6 bases). The CDR3 is 14 residues long. The germline V gene encodes CDR1 MNHNS and CDR2 SASEGT. Trimming removed 6 bases at V and 6 bases at J, with 16 bases between. The CDR3 loop reads CASSHRLVPDTQYF. As DNA, the CDR3 is TGTGCCAGCAGCCACCGACTAGTCCCCGATACGCAGTATTTT.

The chain employs TRBV5-1 and TRBJ2-5; D gene ambiguous. CDR3 length: 14 residues. V was shortened by 0 bases and J by 1 base, with 7 bases between the two germline ends. Germline V lookup: CDR1 SGHRS, CDR2 YFSETQ. The CDR3 region is CASSLVGSQETQYF. The DNA for the CDR3 is TGCGCCAGCAGCTTGGTCGGCAGCCAAGAGACCCAGTACTTC.

This clonotype occurred many times. This sequence joins TRBV11-3 and TRBJ2-1; the match to TRBD2 covers 9 bases. This CDR3 is built from 16 residues. Per germline, CDR1 SGHNT and CDR2 YENEEA. Unmatched junction bases numbered 7, after V lost 4 bases and J lost 3 bases. This chain's CDR3 is CASSSRAREGYNEQFF. The CDR3, as DNA: TGTGCCAGCAGCTCGCGGGCGCGGGAGGGCTACAATGAGCAGTTCTTC.

This clonotype was picked up one time. A read error may be the cause here, since a much bigger clone is one base away. The rearrangement joins TRBV20-1 to TRBJ2-5, with 7 bases aligning to TRBD2. The germline V gene encodes CDR1 DFQATT and CDR2 SNEGSKA (reference sequence). This CDR3 is built from 14 residues. The CDR3, as DNA: TGCAGTGCTAGAGCCTGGGGGGGGGGAGAGACCAAGTACTTC. Its translation: CSARAWGGGETKYF.

There are many counts of this clonotype. The chain has TRBV2 and TRBJ2-3, with 13 bases that match TRBD2. Unmatched junction bases numbered 6, after V lost 7 bases and J lost 2 bases. The CDR3 loop spans 16 amino acids. The V gene's germline CDR1 is SNHLY and CDR2 FYNNEI. The CDR3 protein is CASMRTSGSVTDTQYF. Written as DNA, the CDR3 is TGTGCCAGCATGAGGACTAGCGGGAGCGTCACAGATACGCAGTATTTT.

This clonotype occurred many times. The V and J genes are TRBV11-2 and TRBJ1-2; weak D call: TRBD1 (5 bases). CDR1 is SGHAT and CDR2 is FQNNGV in the germline V gene. The CDR3 has 17 residues. Trimming cost V 2 bases and J 5 bases, with 21 bases left between them. This CDR3 reads CASSLPPRGKVPYGYTF. As DNA, the CDR3 is TGTGCCAGCAGCTTACCGCCTCGGGGCAAGGTCCCTTATGGCTACACCTTC.

The sample holds a few counts of this clonotype. This chain connects TRBV10-3 to TRBJ2-3; 7 positions agree with TRBD1. Germline-derived CDR1 and CDR2 are ENHRY and SYGVKD. Trimming cost V 2 bases and J 1 base; bases outside gene matches: 18. The CDR3 is 20 residues long. The DNA for the CDR3 is TGTGCCATCAGTGAGCCCCAGGGACAGCTAACGTCATCCGGCACAGATACGCAGTATTTT. Residues: CAISEPQGQLTSSGTDTQYF.

This clonotype was observed many times. The chain has TRBV10-3 and TRBJ2-7, with D perhaps being TRBD1 or TRBD2 (5 bases each). CDR1 is ENHRY and CDR2 is SYGVKD in the germline V gene. Trimming stripped 6 bases from V and 6 bases from J, with 15 bases between. CDR3 length: 13 residues. CDR3 region: CAIRRENQGEQYV. The CDR3 coding sequence is TGTGCCATCAGGAGGGAGAATCAGGGCGAGCAGTACGTC.

The genes are TRBV7-2 and TRBJ1-5, with TRBD1 as a possible D gene (5 bases). Germline assignment: CDR1 SGHTA and CDR2 FQGNSA. The CDR3 is 15 amino acids. The V end lost 1 base, the J end lost 7 bases, and 14 bases lay between the germline ends. CDR3 protein: CASSLVMGLGQPQHF. The DNA of the CDR3 is TGTGCCAGCAGCTTAGTTATGGGGCTAGGGCAGCCCCAGCATTTT.

This clonotype occurred a few times. The J gene is TRBJ2-3, the V gene TRBV24-1; TRBD1 matches at 8 bases. V dropped 5 bases and J dropped 4; count of bases not matched to a gene: 4. Germline V gene data show CDR1 as KGHDR and CDR2 as SFDVKD. The CDR3 consists of 14 residues. Here the CDR3 reads CATSASDRADTQYF. CDR3 nucleotide sequence: TGTGCCACCAGTGCCTCGGACAGGGCAGATACGCAGTATTTT.